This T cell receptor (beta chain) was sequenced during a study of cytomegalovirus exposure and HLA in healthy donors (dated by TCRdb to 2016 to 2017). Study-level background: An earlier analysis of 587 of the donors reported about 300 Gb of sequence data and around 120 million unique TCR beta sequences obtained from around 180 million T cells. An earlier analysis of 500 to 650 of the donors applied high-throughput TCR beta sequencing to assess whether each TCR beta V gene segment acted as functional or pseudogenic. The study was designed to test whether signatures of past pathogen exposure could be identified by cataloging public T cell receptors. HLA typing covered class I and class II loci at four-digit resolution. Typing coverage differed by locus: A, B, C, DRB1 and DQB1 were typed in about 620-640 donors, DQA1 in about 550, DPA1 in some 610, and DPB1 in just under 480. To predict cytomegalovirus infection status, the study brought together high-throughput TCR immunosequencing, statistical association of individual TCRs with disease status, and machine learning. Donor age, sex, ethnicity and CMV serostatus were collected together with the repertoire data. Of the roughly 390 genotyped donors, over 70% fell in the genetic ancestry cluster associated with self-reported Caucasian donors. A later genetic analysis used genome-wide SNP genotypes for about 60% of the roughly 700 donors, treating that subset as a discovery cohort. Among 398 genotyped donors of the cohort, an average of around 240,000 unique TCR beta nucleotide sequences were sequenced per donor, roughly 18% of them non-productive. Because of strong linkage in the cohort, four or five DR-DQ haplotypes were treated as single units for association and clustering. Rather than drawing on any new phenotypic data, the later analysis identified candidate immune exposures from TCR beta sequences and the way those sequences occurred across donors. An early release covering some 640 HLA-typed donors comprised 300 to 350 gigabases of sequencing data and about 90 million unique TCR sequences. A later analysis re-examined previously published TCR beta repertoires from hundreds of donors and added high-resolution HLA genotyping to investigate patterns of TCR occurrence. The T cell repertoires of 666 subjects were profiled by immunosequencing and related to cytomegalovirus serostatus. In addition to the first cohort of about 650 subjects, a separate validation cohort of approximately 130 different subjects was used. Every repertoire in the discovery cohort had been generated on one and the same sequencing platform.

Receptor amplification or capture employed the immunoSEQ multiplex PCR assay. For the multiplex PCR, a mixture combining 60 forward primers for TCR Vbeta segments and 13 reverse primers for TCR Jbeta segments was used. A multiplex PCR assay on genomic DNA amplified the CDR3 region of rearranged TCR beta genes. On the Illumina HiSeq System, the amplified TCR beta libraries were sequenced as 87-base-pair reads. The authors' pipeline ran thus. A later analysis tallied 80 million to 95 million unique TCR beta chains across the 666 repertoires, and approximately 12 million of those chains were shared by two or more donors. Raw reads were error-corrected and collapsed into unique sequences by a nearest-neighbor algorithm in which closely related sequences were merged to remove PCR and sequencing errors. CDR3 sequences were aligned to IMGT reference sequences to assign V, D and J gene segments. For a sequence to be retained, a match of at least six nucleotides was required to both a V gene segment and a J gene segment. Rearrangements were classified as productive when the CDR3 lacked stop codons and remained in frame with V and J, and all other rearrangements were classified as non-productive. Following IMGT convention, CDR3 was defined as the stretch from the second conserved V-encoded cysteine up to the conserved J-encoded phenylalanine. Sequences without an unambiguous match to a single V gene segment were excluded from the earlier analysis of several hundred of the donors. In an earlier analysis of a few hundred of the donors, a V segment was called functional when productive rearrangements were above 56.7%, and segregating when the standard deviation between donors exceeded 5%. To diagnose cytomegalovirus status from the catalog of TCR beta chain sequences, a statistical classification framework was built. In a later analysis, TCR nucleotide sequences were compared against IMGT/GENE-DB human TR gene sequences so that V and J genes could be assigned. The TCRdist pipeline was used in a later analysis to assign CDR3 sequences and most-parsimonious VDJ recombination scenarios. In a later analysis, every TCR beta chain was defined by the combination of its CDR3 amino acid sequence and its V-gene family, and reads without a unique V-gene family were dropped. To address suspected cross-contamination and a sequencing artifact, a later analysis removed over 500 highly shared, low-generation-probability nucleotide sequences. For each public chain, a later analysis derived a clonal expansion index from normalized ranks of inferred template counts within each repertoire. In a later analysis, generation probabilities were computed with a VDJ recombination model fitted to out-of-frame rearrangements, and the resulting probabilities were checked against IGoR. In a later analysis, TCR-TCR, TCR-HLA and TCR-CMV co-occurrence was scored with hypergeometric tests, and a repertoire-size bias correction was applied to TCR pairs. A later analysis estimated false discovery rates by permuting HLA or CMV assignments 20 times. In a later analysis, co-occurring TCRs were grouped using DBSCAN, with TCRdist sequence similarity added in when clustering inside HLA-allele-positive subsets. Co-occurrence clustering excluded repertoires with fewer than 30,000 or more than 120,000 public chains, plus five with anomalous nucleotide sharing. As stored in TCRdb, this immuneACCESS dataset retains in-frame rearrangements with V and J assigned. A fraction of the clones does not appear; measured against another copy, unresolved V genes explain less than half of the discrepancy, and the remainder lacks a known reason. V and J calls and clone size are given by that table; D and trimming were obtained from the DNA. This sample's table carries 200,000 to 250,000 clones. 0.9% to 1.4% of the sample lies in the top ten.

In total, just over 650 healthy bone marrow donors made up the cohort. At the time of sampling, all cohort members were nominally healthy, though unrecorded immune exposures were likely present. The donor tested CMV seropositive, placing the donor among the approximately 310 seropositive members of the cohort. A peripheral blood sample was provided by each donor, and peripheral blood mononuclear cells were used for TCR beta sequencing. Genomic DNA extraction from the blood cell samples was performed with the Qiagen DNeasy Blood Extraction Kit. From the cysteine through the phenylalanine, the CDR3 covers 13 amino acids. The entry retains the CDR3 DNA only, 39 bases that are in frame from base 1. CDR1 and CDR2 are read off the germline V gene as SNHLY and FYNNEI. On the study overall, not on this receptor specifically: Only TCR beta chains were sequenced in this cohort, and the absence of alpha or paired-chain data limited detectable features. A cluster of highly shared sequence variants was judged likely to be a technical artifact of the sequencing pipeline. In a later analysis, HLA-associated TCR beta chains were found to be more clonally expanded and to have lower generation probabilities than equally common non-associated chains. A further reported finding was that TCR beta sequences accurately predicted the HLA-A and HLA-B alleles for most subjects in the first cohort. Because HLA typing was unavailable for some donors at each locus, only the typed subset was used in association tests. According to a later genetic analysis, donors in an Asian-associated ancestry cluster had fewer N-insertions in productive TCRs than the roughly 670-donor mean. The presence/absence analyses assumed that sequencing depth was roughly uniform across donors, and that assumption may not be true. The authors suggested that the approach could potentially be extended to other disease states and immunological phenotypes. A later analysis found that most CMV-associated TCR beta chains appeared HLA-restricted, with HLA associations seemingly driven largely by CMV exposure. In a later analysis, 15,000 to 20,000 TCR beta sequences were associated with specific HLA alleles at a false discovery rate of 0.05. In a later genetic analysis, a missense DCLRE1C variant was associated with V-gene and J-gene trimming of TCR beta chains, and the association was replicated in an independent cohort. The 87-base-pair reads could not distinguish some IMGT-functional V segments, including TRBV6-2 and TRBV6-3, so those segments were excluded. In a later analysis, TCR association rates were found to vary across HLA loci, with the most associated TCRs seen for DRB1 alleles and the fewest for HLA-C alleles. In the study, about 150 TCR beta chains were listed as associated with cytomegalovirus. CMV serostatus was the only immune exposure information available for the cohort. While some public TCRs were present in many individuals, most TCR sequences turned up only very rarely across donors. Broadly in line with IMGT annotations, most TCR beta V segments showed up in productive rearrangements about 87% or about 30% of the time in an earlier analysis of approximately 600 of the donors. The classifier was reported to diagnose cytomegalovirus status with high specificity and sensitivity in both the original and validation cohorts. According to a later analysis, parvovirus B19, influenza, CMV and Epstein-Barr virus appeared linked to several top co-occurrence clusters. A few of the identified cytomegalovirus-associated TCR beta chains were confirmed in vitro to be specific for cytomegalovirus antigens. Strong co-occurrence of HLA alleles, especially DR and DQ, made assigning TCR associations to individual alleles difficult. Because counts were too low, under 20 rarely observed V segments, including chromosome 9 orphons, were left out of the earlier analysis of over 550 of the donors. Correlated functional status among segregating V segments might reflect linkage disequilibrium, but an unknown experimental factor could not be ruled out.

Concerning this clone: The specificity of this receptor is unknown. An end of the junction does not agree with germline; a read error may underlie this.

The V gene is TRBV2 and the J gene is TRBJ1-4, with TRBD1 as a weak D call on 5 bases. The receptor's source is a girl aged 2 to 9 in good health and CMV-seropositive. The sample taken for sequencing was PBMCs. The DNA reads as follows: TGTGCCAGCAGTGGAGGGACTAGTGAAAAACTGTTTTTT. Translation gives CASSGGTSEKLFF.